The sequence of this T cell receptor (beta chain) was determined in a study of CD8+ T cells in alopecia areata. Study-level findings and limits: Sequencing of scalp samples also captures resident alphabeta T cells of normal skin.

Treatment denoted: oral pan-JAK inhibitor, 5-10 mg twice daily. From alopecia areata patients, lesional scalp punch biopsies and peripheral blood were collected. Investigators sorted PBMCs to obtain both CD4+ and CD8+ T cells. Sequencing used cDNA as its template, made by extracting RNA and reverse transcribing it. Some clones are missing from TCRdb's copy, which holds only in-frame ones; the method was immunoSEQ multiplex PCR. The table records nearly 200,000 clones, roughly 64% of them present only once. Concerning this clone itself: Its antigen remains unidentified.

Between the trimmed V and J ends, which lost 1 base and 6 bases, there was a span of 6 bases. Per the germline V gene, CDR1 is LGHNA and CDR2 is YSLEER. This CDR3 contains 13 residues. The sequences come from CD4+ T cells sorted from blood, collected at week 24, from a patient treated with tofacitinib. The source of this sequence is a human donor with alopecia areata. The rearrangement uses TRBV4-3 and TRBJ2-2; D call uncertain. The CDR3 loop reads CASSQALSGELFF. The CDR3 nucleotides are TGCGCCAGCAGCCAAGCCTTATCCGGGGAGCTGTTTTTT.